The present TCR beta chain was sequenced within a study of cytomegalovirus exposure and HLA in healthy donors (dated 2017 in TCRdb). Concerning the study at large: A later analysis indicated that the 130 or so validation repertoires were generated on the platform also employed for the 720 or so repertoires of the first cohort. The study was designed to test whether signatures of past pathogen exposure could be identified by cataloging public T cell receptors. A separate validation cohort of approximately 130 different subjects was used in addition to the approximately 640-subject first cohort. The study combined high-throughput TCR immunosequencing, statistical association of individual TCRs with disease status, and machine learning to predict cytomegalovirus infection status. On the study overall, not on this receptor specifically: A later analysis lacked HLA typing for the validation cohort, so it scored co-occurrence in that cohort across all 120 or so repertoires. A total of fewer than 200 TCR beta chains were listed by the study as associated with cytomegalovirus. It was suggested by the authors that the approach could potentially be generalized to other disease states and immunological phenotypes. Cytomegalovirus status was reported to be diagnosed by the classifier with high specificity and sensitivity in both the original and validation cohorts. A few of the identified cytomegalovirus-associated TCR beta chains were confirmed in vitro to be specific for cytomegalovirus antigens. Subsequent analysis determined that TCRs grouped into clusters in the first cohort also showed a tendency toward co-occurrence across the 120 or so validation repertoires, and roughly 95% of cluster scores exceeded 0. Most TCR sequences were observed very rarely across donors, whereas some public TCRs were present in many individuals.

The library was made by the immunoSEQ multiplex PCR assay. The study's own analysis went as follows. To diagnose cytomegalovirus status from the catalog of TCR beta chain sequences, a statistical classification framework was built. In its TCRdb copy, this immuneACCESS table keeps in-frame sequences only and misses some clones. Where compared with another copy, unresolved V genes explain less than half of these, and the others have no known cause. That table furnishes V, J and clone size, whereas the DNA furnished D and trimming. The sample table shows about 240,000 clones, and approximately 86% are seen once. The ten largest account for roughly 1.2% of the sample. The donors were included in the validation cohort of 90 to 150 subjects, a group kept apart from the roughly 690-subject first cohort. Details on this clone: Its antigen remains unidentified. No base quality values were provided; no much bigger clone lies one nucleotide off.

The CDR3 goes from the cysteine to the phenylalanine over 17 residues. The only DNA kept is the CDR3, 51 bases in frame from the first base. After removal of 4 bases from V and 3 bases from J, the junction retains 10 bases not matched to a gene. Taken from the germline V gene (reference sequence), the CDR1 and CDR2 loops are SEHNR and FQNEAQ. The sequencing input was PBMCs. This chain joins TRBV7-9 to TRBJ2-5, with TRBD2 matching 11 junction bases. This clonotype was sampled from a woman aged 25 to 45 in good health and CMV-seropositive. CDR3 sequence: CASSYTIAGGPEETQYF. In nucleotide form, the sequence is TGTGCCAGCAGCTATACAATAGCGGGAGGGCCGGAAGAGACCCAGTACTTC.